This TCR beta chain is from a study of blood T cell repertoires in COVID-19. Across the whole study: The samples span acute and convalescent COVID-19 from the United States, Italy and Spain.

The data were produced by immunoSEQ multiplex PCR, yet TCRdb's version contains in-frame clones alone and is incomplete. This sample has tens of thousands of clones, with around four fifths found just once. The source material was peripheral blood. The source is an elderly man with active or convalescent COVID-19.

For the CDR3, the DNA is TGTGCCAGCAGTTTTTCCGATCAGCCCCAGCATTTT. This codes for CASSFSDQPQHF. This rearrangement joins TRBV12-3 or TRBV12-4 to TRBJ1-5; D is unclear. Between the trimmed V and J ends, which lost 3 bases and 5 bases, there was a span of 5 bases. The CDR3 runs to 12 residues.